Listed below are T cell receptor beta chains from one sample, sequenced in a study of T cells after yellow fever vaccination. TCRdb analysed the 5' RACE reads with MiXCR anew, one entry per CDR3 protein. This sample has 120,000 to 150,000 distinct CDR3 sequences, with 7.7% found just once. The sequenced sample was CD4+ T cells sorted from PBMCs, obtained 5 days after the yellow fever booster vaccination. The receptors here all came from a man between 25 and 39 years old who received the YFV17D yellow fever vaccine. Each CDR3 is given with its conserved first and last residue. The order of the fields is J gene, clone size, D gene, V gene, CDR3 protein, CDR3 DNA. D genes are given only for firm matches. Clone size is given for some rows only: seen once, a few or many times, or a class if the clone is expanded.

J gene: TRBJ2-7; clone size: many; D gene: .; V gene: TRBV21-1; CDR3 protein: CASSRQGRQYF; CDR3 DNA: TGTGCCAGCAGCAGACAGGGAAGGCAGTACTTC
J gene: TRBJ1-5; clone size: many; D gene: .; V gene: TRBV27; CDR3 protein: CASSFRGAQGSTQHF; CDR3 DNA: TGTGCCAGCAGTTTTCGGGGCGCTCAAGGGTCGACCCAGCATTTT
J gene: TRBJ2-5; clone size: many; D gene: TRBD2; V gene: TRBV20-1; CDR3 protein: CSAPLAGAETQYF; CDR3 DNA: TGCAGTGCCCCCCTAGCGGGGGCGGAGACCCAGTACTTC
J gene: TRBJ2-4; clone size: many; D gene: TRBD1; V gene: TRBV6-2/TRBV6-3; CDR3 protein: CASRNRGLIKNIQYF; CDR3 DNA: TGTGCCAGCAGAAACAGGGGATTGATCAAAAACATTCAGTACTTC
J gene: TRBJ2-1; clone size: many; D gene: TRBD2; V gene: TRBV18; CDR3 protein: CASSTGTSGIQLGGEQFF; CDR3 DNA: TGTGCCAGCTCAACCGGGACTAGCGGGATCCAACTCGGCGGTGAGCAGTTCTTC
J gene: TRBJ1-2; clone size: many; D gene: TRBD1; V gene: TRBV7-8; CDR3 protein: CASSLQGAGYGYTF; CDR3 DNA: TGTGCCAGCAGCTTGCAGGGGGCAGGCTATGGCTACACCTTC
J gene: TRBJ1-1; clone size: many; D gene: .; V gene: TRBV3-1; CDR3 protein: CASTTGGGGSTEAFF; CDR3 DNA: TGTGCCAGCACCACCGGCGGGGGCGGGAGCACTGAAGCTTTCTTT
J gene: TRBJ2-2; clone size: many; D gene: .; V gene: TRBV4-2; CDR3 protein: CASSHTRLSGELFF; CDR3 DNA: TGTGCCAGCAGCCATACCCGACTGTCCGGGGAGCTGTTTTTT
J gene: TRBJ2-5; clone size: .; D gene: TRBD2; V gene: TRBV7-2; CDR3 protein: CASSPIAGGQETQYF; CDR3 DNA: TGTGCCAGCAGCCCAATAGCGGGAGGCCAAGAGACCCAGTACTTC
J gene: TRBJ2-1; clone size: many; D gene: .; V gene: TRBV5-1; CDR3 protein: CASSVNAMYNEQFF; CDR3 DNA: TGCGCCAGCAGCGTGAACGCCATGTACAATGAGCAGTTCTTC
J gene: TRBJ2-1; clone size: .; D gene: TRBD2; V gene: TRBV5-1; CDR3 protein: CASTVRRAGEGEQFF; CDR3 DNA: TGCGCCAGCACCGTTAGACGAGCGGGAGAGGGCGAGCAGTTCTTC
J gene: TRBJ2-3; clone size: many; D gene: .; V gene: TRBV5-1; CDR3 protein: CASSLETRSTDTQYF; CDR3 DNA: TGCGCCAGCAGCTTGGAGACTAGGAGCACAGATACGCAGTATTTT
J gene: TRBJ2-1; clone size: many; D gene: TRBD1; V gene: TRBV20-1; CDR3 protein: CSASSRGLRDEQFF; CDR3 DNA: TGCAGTGCTAGTTCCAGGGGGCTACGGGATGAGCAGTTCTTC
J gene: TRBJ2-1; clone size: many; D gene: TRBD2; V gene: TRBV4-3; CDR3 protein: CASSRHRGLAGAVEQFF; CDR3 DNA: TGCGCCAGCAGCCGCCACCGGGGACTAGCGGGAGCTGTCGAGCAGTTCTTC
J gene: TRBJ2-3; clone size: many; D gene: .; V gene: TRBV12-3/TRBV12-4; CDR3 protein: CASSYGVSTDTQYF; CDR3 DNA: TGTGCCAGCAGTTATGGAGTGAGCACAGATACGCAGTATTTT
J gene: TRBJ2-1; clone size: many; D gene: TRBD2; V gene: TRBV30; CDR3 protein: CASAGAREQFF; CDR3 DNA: TGTGCCTCAGCGGGAGCTCGTGAGCAGTTCTTC
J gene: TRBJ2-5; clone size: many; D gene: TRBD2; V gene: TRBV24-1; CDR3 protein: CATSDDSGRDQETQYF; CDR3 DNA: TGTGCCACCAGTGATGACAGCGGGAGGGACCAAGAGACCCAGTACTTC
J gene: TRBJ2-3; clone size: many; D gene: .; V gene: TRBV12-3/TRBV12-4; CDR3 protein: CAILPGAPPTDTQYF; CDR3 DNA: TGTGCCATTCTCCCCGGGGCCCCTCCGACAGATACGCAGTATTTT
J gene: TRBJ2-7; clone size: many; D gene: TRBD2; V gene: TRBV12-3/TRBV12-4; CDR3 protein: CASSLHRGEGYEQYF; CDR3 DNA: TGTGCCAGCAGTTTACACCGGGGGGAGGGCTACGAGCAGTACTTC
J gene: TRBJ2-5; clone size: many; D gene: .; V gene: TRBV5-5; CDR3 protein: CASSLYGASAETQYF; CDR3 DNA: TGTGCCAGCAGCTTGTACGGGGCTTCGGCGGAGACCCAGTACTTC
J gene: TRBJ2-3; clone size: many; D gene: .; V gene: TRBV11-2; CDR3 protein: CASRRGGFTDTQYF; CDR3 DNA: TGTGCCAGCAGACGTGGGGGGTTCACAGATACGCAGTATTTT
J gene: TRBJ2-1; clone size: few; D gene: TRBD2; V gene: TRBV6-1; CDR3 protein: CASSEGGRANEQFF; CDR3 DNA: TGTGCCAGCAGTGAAGGCGGGAGGGCCAATGAGCAGTTCTTC
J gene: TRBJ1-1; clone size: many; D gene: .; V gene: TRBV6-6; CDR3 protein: CASKTGGQANTEAFF; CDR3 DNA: TGTGCCAGCAAGACCGGGGGGCAGGCAAACACTGAAGCTTTCTTT
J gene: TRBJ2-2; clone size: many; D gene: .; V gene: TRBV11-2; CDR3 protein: CASSPAVRTGELFF; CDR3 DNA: TGTGCCAGCAGCCCGGCGGTCCGCACCGGGGAGCTGTTTTTT
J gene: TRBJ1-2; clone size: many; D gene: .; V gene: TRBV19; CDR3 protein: CASRGERNYGYTF; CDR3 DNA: TGTGCCAGCAGGGGCGAGCGTAACTATGGCTACACCTTC
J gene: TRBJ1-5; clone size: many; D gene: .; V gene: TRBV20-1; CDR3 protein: CSALRQVVNQPQHF; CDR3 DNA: TGCAGTGCTCTACGACAGGTAGTCAATCAGCCCCAGCATTTT
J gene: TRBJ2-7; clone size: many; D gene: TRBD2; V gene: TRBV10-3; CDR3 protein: CAIKILADSYEQYF; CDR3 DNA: TGTGCCATCAAAATCCTAGCGGACTCCTACGAGCAGTACTTC
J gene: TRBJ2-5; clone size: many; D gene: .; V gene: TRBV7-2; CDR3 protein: CASSFLGSETQYF; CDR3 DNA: TGTGCCAGCAGCTTCCTAGGGAGTGAGACCCAGTACTTC
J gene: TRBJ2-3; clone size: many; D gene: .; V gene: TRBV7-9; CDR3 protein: CLLGTSTDTQYF; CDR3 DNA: TGCCTTCTCGGTACTAGCACAGATACGCAGTATTTT
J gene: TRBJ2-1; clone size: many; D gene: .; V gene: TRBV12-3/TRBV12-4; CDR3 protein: CASSLAGFREQFF; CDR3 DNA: TGTGCCAGCAGCCTTGCAGGGTTTCGTGAGCAGTTCTTC
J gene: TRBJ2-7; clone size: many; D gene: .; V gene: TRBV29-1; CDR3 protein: CSVVGQTGFYEQYF; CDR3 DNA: TGCAGCGTTGTAGGGCAGACGGGGTTCTACGAGCAGTACTTC
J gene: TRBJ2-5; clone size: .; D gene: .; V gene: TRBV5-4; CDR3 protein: CASSLPVNQETQYF; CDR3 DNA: TGTGCCAGCAGCTTGCCGGTAAACCAAGAGACCCAGTACTTC
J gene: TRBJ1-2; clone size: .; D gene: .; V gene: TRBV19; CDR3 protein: CASRVRGGYTF; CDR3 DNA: TGTGCCAGCCGAGTGAGGGGTGGCTACACCTTC
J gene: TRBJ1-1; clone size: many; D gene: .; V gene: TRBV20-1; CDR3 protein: CSARQRTEAFF; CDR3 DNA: TGCAGTGCTAGGCAGCGCACTGAAGCTTTCTTT
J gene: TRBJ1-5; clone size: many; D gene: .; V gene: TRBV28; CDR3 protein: CASSFLVVQPQHF; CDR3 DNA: TGTGCCAGCAGTTTTTTGGTTGTTCAGCCCCAGCATTTT
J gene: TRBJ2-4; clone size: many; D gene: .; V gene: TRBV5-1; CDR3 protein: CASSLGTGTKNIQYF; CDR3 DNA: TGCGCCAGCAGCTTGGGTACGGGGACCAAAAACATTCAGTACTTC
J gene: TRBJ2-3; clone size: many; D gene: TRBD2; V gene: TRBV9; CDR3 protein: CASSPREGGTDTQYF; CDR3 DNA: TGTGCCAGCAGCCCTCGGGAGGGAGGCACAGATACGCAGTATTTT
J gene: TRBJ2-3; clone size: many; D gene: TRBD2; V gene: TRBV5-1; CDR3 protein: CASSNGLAGGTDTQYF; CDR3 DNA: TGCGCCAGCAGCAACGGACTAGCGGGGGGCACAGATACGCAGTATTTT
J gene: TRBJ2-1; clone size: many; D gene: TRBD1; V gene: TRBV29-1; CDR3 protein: CSGRDRGSYNEQFF; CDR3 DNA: TGCAGCGGGAGGGACAGGGGCTCCTACAATGAGCAGTTCTTC
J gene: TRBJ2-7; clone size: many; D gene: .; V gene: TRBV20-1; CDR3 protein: CSASRGRAYEQYF; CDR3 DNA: TGCAGTGCTAGTAGGGGGAGGGCCTACGAGCAGTACTTC
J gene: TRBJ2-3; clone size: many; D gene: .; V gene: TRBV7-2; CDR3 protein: CASSLGRRTDTQYF; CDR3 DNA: TGTGCCAGCAGCTTGGGGCGGAGAACAGATACGCAGTATTTT
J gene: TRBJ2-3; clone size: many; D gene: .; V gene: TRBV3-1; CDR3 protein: CASSQDWGARGSQYF; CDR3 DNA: TGTGCCAGCAGCCAAGATTGGGGGGCCAGGGGATCTCAGTATTTT
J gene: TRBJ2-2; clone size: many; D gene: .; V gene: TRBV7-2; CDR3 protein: CASSFRATPPGELFF; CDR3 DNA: TGTGCCAGCAGCTTCAGGGCCACACCCCCCGGGGAGCTGTTTTTT
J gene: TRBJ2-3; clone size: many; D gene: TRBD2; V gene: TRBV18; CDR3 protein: CASSHSGTSDTQYF; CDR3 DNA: TGTGCCAGCTCGCATAGCGGGACGTCAGATACGCAGTATTTT
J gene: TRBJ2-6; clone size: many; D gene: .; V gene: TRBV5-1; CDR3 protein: CARGRTGSGANVLTF; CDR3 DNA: TGCGCCCGAGGACGGACGGGCTCTGGGGCCAACGTCCTGACTTTC
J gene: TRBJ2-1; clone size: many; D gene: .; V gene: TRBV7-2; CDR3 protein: CASSLGPLEQFF; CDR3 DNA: TGTGCCAGCAGCTTAGGGCCGCTTGAGCAGTTCTTC
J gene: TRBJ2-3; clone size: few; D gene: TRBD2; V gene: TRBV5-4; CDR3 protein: CASSLGALAGADTQYF; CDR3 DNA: TGTGCCAGCAGCTTGGGGGCGCTAGCGGGAGCAGATACGCAGTATTTT
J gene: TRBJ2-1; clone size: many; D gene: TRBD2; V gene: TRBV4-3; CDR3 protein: CASSQAASGILGERNEQFF; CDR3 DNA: TGCGCCAGCAGCCAAGCCGCTAGCGGTATTCTAGGCGAACGCAATGAGCAGTTCTTC
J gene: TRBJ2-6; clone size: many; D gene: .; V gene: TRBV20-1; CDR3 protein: CSVGSGANVLTF; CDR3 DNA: TGCAGTGTGGGGTCTGGGGCCAACGTCCTGACTTTC
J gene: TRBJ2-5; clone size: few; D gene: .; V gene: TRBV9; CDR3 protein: CASSVGKIAELQETQYF; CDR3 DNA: TGTGCCAGCAGCGTAGGAAAGATAGCGGAGCTACAAGAGACCCAGTACTTC
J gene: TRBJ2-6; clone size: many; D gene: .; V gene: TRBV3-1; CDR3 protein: CASSQGLVVGAGANVLTF; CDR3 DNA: TGTGCCAGCAGCCAAGGCCTCGTTGTAGGGGCTGGGGCCAACGTCCTGACTTTC
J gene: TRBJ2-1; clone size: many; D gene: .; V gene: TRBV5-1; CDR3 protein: CASSLQGGSYNEQFF; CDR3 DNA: TGCGCCAGCAGCTTGCAGGGTGGGTCCTACAATGAGCAGTTCTTC
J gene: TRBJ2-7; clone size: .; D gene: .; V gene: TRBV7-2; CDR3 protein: CASSLAGVSEQYF; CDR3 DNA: TGTGCCAGCAGCTTAGCGGGAGTCAGCGAGCAGTACTTC
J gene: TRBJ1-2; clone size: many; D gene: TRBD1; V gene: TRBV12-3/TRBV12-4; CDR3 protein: CASRSTGTGDYGYTF; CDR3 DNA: TGTGCCAGCAGATCTACCGGGACAGGGGACTATGGCTACACCTTC